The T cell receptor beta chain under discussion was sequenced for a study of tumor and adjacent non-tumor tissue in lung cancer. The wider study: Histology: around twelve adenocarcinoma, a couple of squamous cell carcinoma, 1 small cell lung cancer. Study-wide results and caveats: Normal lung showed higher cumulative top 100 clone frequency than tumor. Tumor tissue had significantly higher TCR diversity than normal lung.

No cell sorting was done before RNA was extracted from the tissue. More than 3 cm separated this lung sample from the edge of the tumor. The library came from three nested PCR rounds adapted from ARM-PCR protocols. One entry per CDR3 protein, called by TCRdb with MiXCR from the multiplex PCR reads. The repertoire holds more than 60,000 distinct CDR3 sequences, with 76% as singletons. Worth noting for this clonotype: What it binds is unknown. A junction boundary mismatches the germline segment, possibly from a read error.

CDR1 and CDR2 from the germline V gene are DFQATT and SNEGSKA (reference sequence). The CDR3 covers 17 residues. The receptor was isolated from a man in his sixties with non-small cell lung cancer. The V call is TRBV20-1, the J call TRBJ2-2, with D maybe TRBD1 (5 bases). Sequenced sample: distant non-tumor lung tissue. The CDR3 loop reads CNARGLDTSYNTGELFF. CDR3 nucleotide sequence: TGCAATGCTAGAGGCCTGGACACCTCCTATAACACCGGGGAGCTGTTTTTT.